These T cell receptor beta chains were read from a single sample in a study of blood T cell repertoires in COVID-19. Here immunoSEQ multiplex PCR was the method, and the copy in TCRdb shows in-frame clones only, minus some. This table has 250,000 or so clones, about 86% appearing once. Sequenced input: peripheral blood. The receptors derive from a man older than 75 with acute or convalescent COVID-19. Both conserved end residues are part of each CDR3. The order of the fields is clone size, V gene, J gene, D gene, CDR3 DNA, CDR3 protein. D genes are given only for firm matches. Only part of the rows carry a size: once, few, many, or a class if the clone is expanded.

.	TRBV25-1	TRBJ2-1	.	TGTGCCAGCACCTTGGACAGCCCCCGTGTCCATGAGCAGTTCTTC	CASTLDSPRVHEQFF
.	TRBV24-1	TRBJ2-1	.	TGTGCCACCAGTAGGGGAAATGAGCAGTTCTTC	CATSRGNEQFF
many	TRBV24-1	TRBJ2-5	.	TGTGCCACCAGTGATTTGGACAGACAAGAGACCCAGTACTTC	CATSDLDRQETQYF
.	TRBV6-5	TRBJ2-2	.	TGTGCCAGCACTTTAGAGAACACCGGGGAGCTGTTTTTT	CASTLENTGELFF
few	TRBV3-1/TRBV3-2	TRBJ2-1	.	TGTGCCAGCAGCCAAGATGCAGACAGAGTTTACAATGAGCAGTTCTTC	CASSQDADRVYNEQFF
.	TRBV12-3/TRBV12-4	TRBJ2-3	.	TGTGCCAGCAGTTTAGGACAAACCGATACGCAGTATTTT	CASSLGQTDTQYF
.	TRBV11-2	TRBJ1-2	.	TGTGCCAGCAGACGGACCCGGGGGCGGGAGTCTGGCTACACCTTC	CASRRTRGRESGYTF
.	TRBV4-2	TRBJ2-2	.	TGTGCCAGCAGCAGGACAGAGAACACCGGGGAGCTGTTTTTT	CASSRTENTGELFF
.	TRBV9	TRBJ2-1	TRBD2	TGTGCCAGCGGGACTAGCGGGAGTAAAAATGAGCAGTTCTTC	CASGTSGSKNEQFF
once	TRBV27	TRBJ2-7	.	TGTGCCAGCAAAACTACAGGGTCCTACGAGCAGTACTTC	CASKTTGSYEQYF
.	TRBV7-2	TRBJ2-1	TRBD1	TGTGCCAGCAGCCTCGGGACAGGGCACCTCTTTGAGCAGTTCTTC	CASSLGTGHLFEQFF
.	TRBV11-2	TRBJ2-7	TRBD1	TGTGCCAGCAGCTTAAGGACAGGGGGACCCTACGAGCAGTACTTC	CASSLRTGGPYEQYF
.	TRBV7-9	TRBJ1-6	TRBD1	TGTGCCAGCAGCCCCCAGGGACAGAGGAATTCACCCCTCCACTTT	CASSPQGQRNSPLHF
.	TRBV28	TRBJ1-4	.	TGTGCCAGCGGAGCTAATGAAAAACTGTTTTTT	CASGANEKLFF
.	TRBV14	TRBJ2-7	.	TGTGCCAGCAGCCAAATGGCAGCCTACGAGCAGTACTTC	CASSQMAAYEQYF
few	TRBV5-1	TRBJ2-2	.	TGCGCCAGCAGCTTGGTGGCAGGAGGGGCCGGGGAGCTGTTTTTT	CASSLVAGGAGELFF
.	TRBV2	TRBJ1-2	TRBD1	TGTGCCAGCAGGGGGGACAGGGGAAACTATGGCTACACCTTC	CASRGDRGNYGYTF
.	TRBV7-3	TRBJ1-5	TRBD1	TGTGCCAGCAGCTACCCCCCCGGACAGGGGAGCAATCAGCCCCAGCATTTT	CASSYPPGQGSNQPQHF
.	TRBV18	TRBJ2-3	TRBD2	TGTGCCAGCTCACCTGGACTAGAAAATACGCAGTATTTT	CASSPGLENTQYF
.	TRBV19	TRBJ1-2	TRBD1	TGTGCCAGCTCCGGGACAGGGGAAGCTAACTATGGCTACACCTTC	CASSGTGEANYGYTF
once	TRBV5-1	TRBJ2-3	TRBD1	TGCGCCAGCAGCCCGGGGGCCGGACAGGGAGAGTATTTT	CASSPGAGQGEYF
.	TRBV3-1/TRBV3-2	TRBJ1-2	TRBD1	TGTGCCAGCAGCTCCACGACAGGGGCCAACTATGGCTACACCTTC	CASSSTTGANYGYTF
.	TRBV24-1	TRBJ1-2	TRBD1	TGTGCCACCAGTCCGGGACAGGGAAATGGCTACACCTTC	CATSPGQGNGYTF
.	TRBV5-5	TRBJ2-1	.	TGTGCCAGCAGCGCGACACCCCAGGGTACCTACAATGAGCAGTTCTTC	CASSATPQGTYNEQFF
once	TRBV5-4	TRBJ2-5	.	TGTGCCAGCAGCTTGGACAGTCAAGAGACCCAGTACTTC	CASSLDSQETQYF
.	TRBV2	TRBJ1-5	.	TGTGCCAGCAGTGTGGCAGGGCACAATCAGCCCCAGCATTTT	CASSVAGHNQPQHF
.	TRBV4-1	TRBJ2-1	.	TGCGCCAGCAGCCAGCTTGACGGCGGGCTGGTCAATGAGCAGTTCTTC	CASSQLDGGLVNEQFF
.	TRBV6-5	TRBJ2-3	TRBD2	TGTGCCAGCGCCCCTGGACTAGCCGCCACAGATACGCAGTATTTT	CASAPGLAATDTQYF
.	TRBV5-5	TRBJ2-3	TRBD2	TGTGCCAGCAGCTCCTTAGCGGGGGTAGATACGCAGTATTTT	CASSSLAGVDTQYF
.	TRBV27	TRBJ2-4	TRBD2	TGTGCCAGCAGTTTCCGTAGGGGCGGGAGCATTCAGTACTTC	CASSFRRGGSIQYF
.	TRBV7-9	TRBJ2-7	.	TGTGCCAGCAGCTCGGGGGATTCCTACGAGCAGTACTTC	CASSSGDSYEQYF
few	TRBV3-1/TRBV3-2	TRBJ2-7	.	TGTGCCAGCAGCTCAACCTACGAGCAGTACTTC	CASSSTYEQYF
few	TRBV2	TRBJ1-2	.	TGTGCCAGCAGTGTCTGGCGCGGCAGCTACACCTTC	CASSVWRGSYTF
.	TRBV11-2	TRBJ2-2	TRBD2	TGTGCCAGCAGCCTCGGAGCGGGAGCTAACACCGGGGAGCTGTTTTTT	CASSLGAGANTGELFF
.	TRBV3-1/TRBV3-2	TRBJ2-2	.	TGTGCCAGCAGCCGATATACAGAGACCGGGGAGCTGTTTTTT	CASSRYTETGELFF
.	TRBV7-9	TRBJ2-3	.	TGTGCCAGCCAACTCACAGATACGCAGTATTTT	CASQLTDTQYF
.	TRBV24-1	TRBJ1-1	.	TGTGCCACCTCCGAGTCTGGGGGCGGCAATACTGAAGCTTTCTTT	CATSESGGGNTEAFF
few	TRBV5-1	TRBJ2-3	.	TGCGCCAGCATGCGGGGCGGTAGCACAGATACGCAGTATTTT	CASMRGGSTDTQYF
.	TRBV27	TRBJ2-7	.	TGTGCCAGCAGTTTAGGAGGGGCTGGGGCGCAGTACTTC	CASSLGGAGAQYF
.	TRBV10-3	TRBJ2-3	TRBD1	TGTGCCATCAGCTCCGGGACAGGGCTCACAGATACGCAGTATTTT	CAISSGTGLTDTQYF
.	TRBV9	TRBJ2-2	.	TGTGCCAGCAGCGCCTCAGGACAGATCGTCGGGGAGCTGTTTTTT	CASSASGQIVGELFF
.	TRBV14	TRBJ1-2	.	TGTGCCAGCAGCCGGCTACCTCGGGCGGCGGGCTATGGCTACACCTTC	CASSRLPRAAGYGYTF
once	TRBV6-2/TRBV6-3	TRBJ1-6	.	TGTGCCAGCAGTTACTCGGCCCCGGCGGGTAATTCACCCCTCCACTTT	CASSYSAPAGNSPLHF
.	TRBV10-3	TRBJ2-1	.	TGTGCCACCCAGGTCCCGCCTTACAATGAGCAGTTCTTC	CATQVPPYNEQFF
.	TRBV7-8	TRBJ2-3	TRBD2	TGTGCCAGCAGGGACGGGAGACTAGCGGGCACAGATACGCAGTATTTT	CASRDGRLAGTDTQYF
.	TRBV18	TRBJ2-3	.	TGTGCCAGCTCACCTTTCTCGGGGGTAGATGATACGCAGTATTTT	CASSPFSGVDDTQYF
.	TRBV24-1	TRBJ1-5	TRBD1	TGTGCCACCAGTGATCCTCGGGACAGAGATAGCAATCAGCCCCAGCATTTT	CATSDPRDRDSNQPQHF
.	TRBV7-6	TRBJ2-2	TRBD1	TGTGCCAGCAGCTCGGGACAGCCGAACACCGGGGAGCTGTTTTTT	CASSSGQPNTGELFF
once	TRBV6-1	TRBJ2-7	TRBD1	TGTGCCAGCAGTGACCCGGGACAGGGGGCGATTTATCGGTACTTC	CASSDPGQGAIYRYF
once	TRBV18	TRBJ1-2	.	TGTGCCAGCTCACCAGGGCAGATGAACTATGGCTACACCTTC	CASSPGQMNYGYTF
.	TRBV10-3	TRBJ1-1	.	TGTGCCATCAGTCTAGGGGGGAACACTGAAGCTTTCTTT	CAISLGGNTEAFF
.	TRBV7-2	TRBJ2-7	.	TGTGCCAGCAGCTTGGGTTTCGCGGTTTCCTACGAGCAGTACTTC	CASSLGFAVSYEQYF
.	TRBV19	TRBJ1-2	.	TGTGCCAGTAGTCATCGCCAGATGCACTATGGCTACACCTTC	CASSHRQMHYGYTF
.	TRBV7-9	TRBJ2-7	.	TGTGCCGGCAGGGACTCAGAAAGTTACGAGCAGTACTTC	CAGRDSESYEQYF
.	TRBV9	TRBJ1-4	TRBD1	TGTGCCAGCAGCGTTTACCACGGGACAGGGGATGAAAAACTGTTTTTT	CASSVYHGTGDEKLFF
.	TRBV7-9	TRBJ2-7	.	TGTGCCAGCACCAGAACAGACCTCTACGAGCAGTACTTC	CASTRTDLYEQYF
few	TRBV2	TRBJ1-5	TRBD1	TGTGCCAGCCTAGGGCGGACAGGGAGCAATCAGCCCCAGCATTTT	CASLGRTGSNQPQHF
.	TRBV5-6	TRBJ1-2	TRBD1	TGTGCCAGCAGTTGGGACAGGAGCTATGGCTACACCTTC	CASSWDRSYGYTF
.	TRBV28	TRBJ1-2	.	TGTGCCAGCAGTTTAAGGTGGGGGGACTATGGCTACACCTTC	CASSLRWGDYGYTF
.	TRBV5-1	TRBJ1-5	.	TGCGCCAGCAGCCCCGGGCGGGGGGGCCAGCCCCAGCATTTT	CASSPGRGGQPQHF